This entry is about one T cell receptor beta chain. The data originate from a study of patients and donors after allogeneic stem cell transplantation. This CDR3 has 13 amino acids. The V gene lost 6 bases and the J gene lost 4 bases, with 12 bases spanning the gap. TCRdb reprocessed the RT-PCR reads via MiXCR and lists one record per CDR3 protein. The repertoire holds about a million distinct CDR3 sequences, with more than 15% as singletons. The sequence was obtained from a human donor who was either an allogeneic HSCT recipient or a stem cell or donor lymphocyte infusion donor (not recorded which). It is not recorded whose cells these are; they may come from a transplant donor. This chain links TRBV12-3 or TRBV12-4 with TRBJ2-5; the D gene is possibly TRBD1 (5 bases). The sequenced sample consisted of blood, either unsorted or a sorted T cell fraction (not recorded which). The CDR3 reads CASSRRGRETQYF. CDR3 sequence (DNA): TGTGCCAGCAGCCGAAGGGGCCGAGAGACCCAGTACTTC.